This TCR beta chain derives from a study of cytomegalovirus exposure and HLA in healthy donors. Study findings and constraints: Despite most TCR sequences being rare, some public TCRs occurred in many donors. The classifier reportedly diagnosed cytomegalovirus status with high sensitivity and specificity. Cytomegalovirus-associated status was assigned to 150 or so TCR beta chains.

Generated by immunoSEQ multiplex PCR, the TCRdb table keeps only in-frame clones and is missing some. The sample carries approximately 200,000 clones, about 86% recorded once. V gave up 6 bases and J gave up 6 bases; unmatched junction bases: 4. The CDR3 covers 13 residues. Germline V gene data show CDR1 as MDHEN and CDR2 as SYDVKM. Notes on this clone: Its antigen is undetermined.

Sequenced: PBMCs. This rearrangement joins TRBV28 to TRBJ1-5, with 8 positions matching TRBD1. The TCR comes from a woman aged 18-29 years in good health and CMV-seronegative. CDR3 DNA sequence: TGTGCCAGCAGAGACAGGGGTGGTCAGCCCCAGCATTTT. This gives the protein CASRDRGGQPQHF.